The T cell receptor beta chain described here comes from a study of cytomegalovirus exposure and HLA in healthy donors. The CDR3 consists of 15 residues. Trimming took 2 bases from V and 3 from J, leaving 15 bases between them. CDR1 is SGHDT, CDR2 YYEEEE, per germline. Only in-frame clones appear in the TCRdb table, and some are missing; sequencing was by immunoSEQ multiplex PCR. The sample contains 300,000 to 400,000 clones, about nine tenths of which appear only once. The sequenced sample was PBMCs. The rearrangement uses TRBV5-6 and TRBJ2-7, with a tentative D call TRBD2 (6 bases). This receptor was taken from a woman aged 18-29 years in good health and CMV-seronegative. CDR3 bases: TGTGCCAGCAGCTTCCTCGGGAGAGAGAACTACGAGCAGTACTTC. Its translation is CASSFLGRENYEQYF.